Below are 24 T cell receptor beta chains sequenced from a single sample in a study of T-cell reconstitution after alpha-beta-depleted transplantation in children. Unique molecular identifiers were incorporated into the prepared TCRbeta library. Using its own MiXCR run on the PCR reads, TCRdb lists one record per CDR3 protein. The table records approximately 500,000 distinct CDR3 sequences, roughly a quarter of them present only once. Here the sequenced sample was PBMCs, taken before TCRalphabeta/CD19-depleted stem cell transplant. The source is a boy under two years old with Wiskott-Aldrich syndrome, due to receive a stem cell transplant.

The genes are TRBV20-1 and TRBJ1-5, with D possibly being TRBD1 (5 bases). The germline V gene encodes CDR1 DFQATT and CDR2 SNEGSKA (reference sequence). The CDR3 has 14 residues. The ends were cut back, 0 bases at V and 13 bases at J, with 19 bases in the middle. Here the CDR3 DNA reads TGCAGTGCTAGAGACTCGACAGCCCGATTGCCACAGCATTTT. Translating gives CSARDSTARLPQHF.

This chain uses TRBV5-1 with TRBJ1-3; D is unresolved. Trimming took 0 bases from V and 0 from J, leaving 13 bases between them. The germline V gene has CDR1 SGHRS and CDR2 YFSETQ. CDR3 length: 17 amino acids. CDR3 residues: CASSLGFGELSGNTIYF. In DNA, the CDR3 is TGCGCCAGCAGCTTGGGTTTTGGGGAACTCTCTGGAAACACCATATATTTT. The whole variable domain, filled in from reference TRBV5-1 and TRBJ1-3, reads KAGVTQTPRYLIKTRGQQVTLSCSPISGHRSVSWYQQTPGQGLQFLFEYFSETQRNKGNFPGRFSGRQFSNSRSEMNVSTLELGDSALYLCASSLGFGELSGNTIYFGEGSWLTVV.

The genes are TRBV1 and TRBJ1-4. TRBV1 is a pseudogene locus. There are 13 residues in the CDR3. CDR3 sequence (DNA): TGCACCAGCAGCAAAGGGGGAAATGAAAAACTGTTTTTT. It is translated as CTSSKGGNEKLFF.

This clonotype appeared a few times. The V call is TRBV20-1, the J call TRBJ2-1, with 7 bases lining up with TRBD2. The CDR3 has 16 residues. CDR1 and CDR2 (germline): DFQATT, SNEGSKA (reference sequence). The J segment lost 3 bases and the V segment lost 1 base, leaving 9 bases of the junction unmatched. CDR3 protein: CSARVSGGSLYNEQFF. The CDR3 nucleotides are TGCAGTGCTAGAGTATCAGGCGGGAGTCTCTACAATGAGCAGTTCTTC.

There are a few counts of this clonotype. CDR3: CASTPGLVIQYF. The CDR3 region has the DNA TGTGCCAGCACCCCGGGACTAGTAATCCAGTACTTC. The chain carries TRBV28 and TRBJ2-5; 8 nucleotides align to TRBD2. V dropped 7 bases and J dropped 10; count of bases not matched to a gene: 8. CDR1 is MDHEN and CDR2 is SYDVKM in the germline V gene. The CDR3 covers 12 residues. Looking up the rest from reference TRBV28 and TRBJ2-5 gives the full variable domain: DVKVTQSSRYLVKRTGEKVFLECVQDMDHENMFWYRQDPGLGLRLIYFSYDVKMKEKGDIPEGYSVSREKKERFSLILESASTNQTSMYLCASTPGLVIQYFGPGTRLLVL.

This chain uses TRBV29-1 with TRBJ2-5; TRBD2 aligns across 9 bases. The CDR3 is made up of 17 amino acids. V lost 6 bases to trimming and J lost 5 bases; unmatched junction nucleotides: 19. Looked up from germline, CDR1 is SQVTM and CDR2 is ANQGSEA. This CDR3 reads CSVIHRSGTSISETQYF. CDR3 sequence (DNA): TGCAGCGTGATACACCGGAGTGGGACTAGCATTTCCGAGACCCAGTACTTC.

The table lists this clonotype with a few counts. The rearrangement links TRBV5-1 to TRBJ2-5; D could derive from TRBD1 or TRBD2 (6 bases each). CDR3 size: 15 residues. Trimming removed 0 bases at V and 5 bases at J, with 14 bases between. Germline CDR1 SGHRS, CDR2 YFSETQ. CDR3 nucleotide sequence: TGCGCCAGCAGCTTGGGAACGGGGGCGGGGGAGACCCAGTACTTC. It encodes CASSLGTGAGETQYF.

The chain joins TRBV20-1 to TRBJ2-5; TRBD1 or TRBD2 may be the D gene (7 bases each). The CDR3 sequence is 15 residues long. The V gene lost 6 bases and the J gene lost 1 base, with 18 bases spanning the gap. The V gene's germline CDR1 is DFQATT and CDR2 SNEGSKA (reference sequence). CDR3 sequence reads: CSALGGGPFQETQYF. The CDR3 region has the DNA TGCAGTGCCCTGGGAGGGGGCCCCTTCCAAGAGACCCAGTACTTC.

The V and J genes are TRBV12-3 or TRBV12-4 and TRBJ1-2; 10 bases agree with TRBD1. Losses at the gene ends were 5 bases for V and 8 bases for J; bases not matched to a gene: 5. The CDR3 contains 13 residues. Here the CDR3 reads CASSRDRGWGYTF. The CDR3 DNA sequence: TGTGCCAGCAGTCGGGACAGGGGTTGGGGCTACACCTTC.

This chain links TRBV18 with TRBJ2-3; a weak D match, TRBD2 (5 bases). CDR3 size: 14 residues. V was cut by 8 bases and J by 5 bases, with 17 bases left in between. The germline CDR1 and CDR2 sequences are KGHSH and LQKENI. CDR3 nucleotides: TGTGCCAGCAGGAGGCTAGCCGACGTAGATACGCAGTATTTT. Its protein product is CASRRLADVDTQYF.

V gene TRBV5-1 combines with J gene TRBJ2-2; no definite D call. The CDR3 contains 12 residues. The germline gives CDR1 SGHRS, CDR2 YFSETQ. With 1 base removed from V and 6 bases from J, the gap between germline ends came to 4 bases. Written as DNA, the CDR3 is TGCGCCAGCAGCTTGCGGCCCGGGGAGCTGTTTTTT. Its protein product is CASSLRPGELFF. The whole variable domain, filled in from reference TRBV5-1 and TRBJ2-2, reads KAGVTQTPRYLIKTRGQQVTLSCSPISGHRSVSWYQQTPGQGLQFLFEYFSETQRNKGNFPGRFSGRQFSNSRSEMNVSTLELGDSALYLCASSLRPGELFFGEGSRLTVL.

The chain uses TRBV6-1 and TRBJ2-1; D perhaps matches TRBD2 (5 bases). The V gene lost 4 bases and the J gene lost 3 bases, with 16 bases spanning the gap. The CDR3 length is 16 residues. Germline V gene lookup returns CDR1 MNHNS and CDR2 SASEGT. The CDR3 reads CASSGPSNPFYNEQFF. The CDR3, as DNA: TGTGCCAGCAGTGGACCTAGCAACCCTTTCTACAATGAGCAGTTCTTC.

This chain connects TRBV19 to TRBJ2-2, with D uncertain. The V gene's germline CDR1 is LNHDA and CDR2 SQIVND (reference sequence). Trimming pared 1 base from V and 7 bases from J, leaving 10 bases between. The CDR3 totals 14 residues. DNA of the CDR3: TGTGCCAGTAGTATAGCGGCCTCCGGCGGGGAGCTGTTTTTT. Translated, it gives CASSIAASGGELFF.

The J gene is TRBJ1-4, the V gene TRBV6-5; D unresolved. V dropped 0 bases and J dropped 4 bases, with 12 bases sitting between them. CDR1 and CDR2 (germline): MNHEY, SVGAGI. There are 16 residues in the CDR3. CDR3 coding DNA: TGTGCCAGCAGTTACTCAAAGTGCGCGGTTAATGAAAAACTGTTTTTT. Its protein product is CASSYSKCAVNEKLFF.

The sample holds a few counts of this clonotype. The gene calls are TRBV6-6 and TRBJ2-1, with D uncertain. CDR3 length equals 13 residues. Germline V gene sequence: CDR1 MNHNY, CDR2 SVGAGI (reference sequence). Trimming took off 0 bases at V and 5 bases at J, with 5 bases between the two ends. The CDR3, as DNA: TGTGCCAGCAGTTACTCGGCAAACAATGAGCAGTTCTTC. Amino acids: CASSYSANNEQFF.

The V call is TRBV5-1, the J call TRBJ2-3, with a weak D call TRBD1 (6 bases). The CDR3 totals 16 residues. Germline V gives CDR1 SGHRS, CDR2 YFSETQ. V dropped 0 bases and J dropped 2 bases, with 13 bases sitting between them. CDR3 region: CASSLVGGKTTDTQYF. The CDR3 DNA sequence: TGCGCCAGCAGCTTGGTTGGGGGCAAAACCACAGATACGCAGTATTTT.

V gene TRBV13 combines with J gene TRBJ1-2, with D possibly TRBD1 on 6 matching bases. This CDR3 contains 15 residues. Germline V gene lookup returns CDR1 PRHDT and CDR2 FYEKMQ (reference sequence). The V and J ends lost 4 bases and 8 bases respectively, with 20 bases between them. Here the CDR3 reads CASSWRGHVQPGYTF. The CDR3 DNA reads TGTGCCAGCAGCTGGAGGGGACATGTCCAGCCCGGCTACACCTTC.

The genes are TRBV25-1 and TRBJ1-4; the D gene is possibly TRBD1 (5 bases). Germline lookup yields CDR1 MGHDK and CDR2 SYGVNS. Trimming removed 5 bases at V and 8 bases at J, with 27 bases between. This CDR3 spans 18 amino acids. The CDR3 DNA sequence: TGTGCCAGCAGTAATATTTGCTGTCGGTCCAGGGTATGCGAAAAACTGTTTTTT. It specifies CASSNICCRSRVCEKLFF.

This clonotype was observed many times. The V call is TRBV18, the J call TRBJ2-5, with D possibly TRBD2 on 6 matching bases. The V and J ends lost 3 bases and 5 bases respectively, with 13 bases between them. The CDR3 runs to 14 residues. Germline V lookup: CDR1 KGHSH, CDR2 LQKENI. CDR3 coding DNA: TGTGCCAGCTCACCTCGGGGGACCGGGGAGACCCAGTACTTC. It codes for CASSPRGTGETQYF.

This chain uses TRBV20-1 with TRBJ2-1, with TRBD2 as a possible D gene (6 bases). The CDR3 loop spans 16 amino acids. Per the germline V gene, CDR1 is DFQATT and CDR2 is SNEGSKA (reference sequence). Trimming cost V 0 bases and J 4 bases, with 16 bases left between them. The CDR3 loop reads CSARDSLGGIYNEQFF. The CDR3 DNA is TGCAGTGCTAGAGATTCCCTGGGCGGGATATACAATGAGCAGTTCTTC.

This clonotype has more than one count but fewer than ten. The junction differs from germline at one of its ends, possibly a read error. The chain couples TRBV5-1 to TRBJ2-3, with TRBD2 as a possible D gene (6 bases). This CDR3 is built from 15 residues. The germline CDR1 and CDR2 sequences are SGHRS and YFSETQ. CDR3 DNA sequence: TGTGCCAGCAGTTTAGGAGGGCTTAGCACAGATACGCAGTATTTT. Translation: CASSLGGLSTDTQYF.

This clonotype was seen repeatedly, ten times or more. Here the CDR3 reads CASSQGTGNQPQHF. CDR3 sequence (DNA): TGTGCCAGCAGCCAAGGAACAGGCAATCAGCCCCAGCATTTT. The chain combines TRBV3-1 with TRBJ1-5; D not resolved. This CDR3 comprises 14 residues. V was cut by 1 base and J by 2 bases, with 6 bases left in between. From germline, CDR1 is LGHDT and CDR2 YNNKEL (reference sequence).

This clonotype was seen only a few times. The chain links TRBV10-3 to TRBJ2-3, with 8 nucleotides matching TRBD1. Trimming at V came to 9 bases and at J to 2 bases, leaving 7 bases not matched to a gene. This CDR3 has 14 residues. CDR1 and CDR2 from the germline V gene are ENHRY and SYGVKD. CDR3 region: CAIAGTGLTDTQYF. The CDR3 DNA follows: TGTGCCATTGCCGGGACAGGCCTCACAGATACGCAGTATTTT.

V is TRBV7-6 and J is TRBJ2-5; D remains ambiguous. V gave up 4 bases and J gave up 3 bases, with 6 bases separating them. The V gene's germline CDR1 is SGHVS and CDR2 FNYEAQ. The CDR3 runs 12 residues. The CDR3 spells CASSSSKETQYF. CDR3 DNA: TGTGCCAGCAGCTCCTCTAAAGAGACCCAGTACTTC.